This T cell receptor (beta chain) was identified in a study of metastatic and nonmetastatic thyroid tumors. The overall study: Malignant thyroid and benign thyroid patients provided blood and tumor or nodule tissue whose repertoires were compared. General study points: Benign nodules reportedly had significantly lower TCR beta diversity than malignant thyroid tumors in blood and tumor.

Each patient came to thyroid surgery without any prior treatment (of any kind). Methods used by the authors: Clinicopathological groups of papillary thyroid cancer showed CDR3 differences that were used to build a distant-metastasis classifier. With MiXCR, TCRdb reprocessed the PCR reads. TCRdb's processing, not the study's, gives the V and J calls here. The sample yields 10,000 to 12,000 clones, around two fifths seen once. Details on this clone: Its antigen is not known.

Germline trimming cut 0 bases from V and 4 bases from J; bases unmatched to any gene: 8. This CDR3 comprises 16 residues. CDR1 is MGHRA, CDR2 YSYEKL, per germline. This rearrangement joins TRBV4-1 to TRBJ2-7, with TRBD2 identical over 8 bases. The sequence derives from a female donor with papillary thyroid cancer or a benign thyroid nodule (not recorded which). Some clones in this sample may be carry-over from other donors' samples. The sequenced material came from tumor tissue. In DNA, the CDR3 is TGCGCCAGCAGCCAAGAAACCGGGAGGGCCTCTTACGAGCAGTACTTC. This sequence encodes CASSQETGRASYEQYF.